This TCR beta chain was identified during a study of blood T cell repertoires in COVID-19. The wider study: Collection of acute and convalescent COVID-19 samples took place in the United States, Italy and Spain. T cells, B-cell-depleted T cells, or PBMCs supplied cDNA or gDNA.

The CDR3 is 13 residues long. From germline, CDR1 is SGHRS and CDR2 YFSETQ. Unmatched junction bases numbered 3, after V lost 3 bases and J lost 6 bases. The table came from immunoSEQ multiplex PCR; TCRdb's copy has only in-frame clones and leaves some out. Here the sample spans about 68,000 clones, 80% to 85% being singletons. Sequenced sample: peripheral blood. The sequence came from a man aged 50 or older with active COVID-19. The gene calls are TRBV5-1 and TRBJ1-2; 9 nucleotides align to TRBD1. CDR3 nucleotide sequence: TGCGCCAGCAGCTGGGGACAGGGACATGGCTACACCTTC. Amino acid sequence: CASSWGQGHGYTF. Together with reference TRBV5-1 and TRBJ1-2, the CDR3 gives the full variable domain: KAGVTQTPRYLIKTRGQQVTLSCSPISGHRSVSWYQQTPGQGLQFLFEYFSETQRNKGNFPGRFSGRQFSNSRSEMNVSTLELGDSALYLCASSWGQGHGYTFGSGTRLTVV.